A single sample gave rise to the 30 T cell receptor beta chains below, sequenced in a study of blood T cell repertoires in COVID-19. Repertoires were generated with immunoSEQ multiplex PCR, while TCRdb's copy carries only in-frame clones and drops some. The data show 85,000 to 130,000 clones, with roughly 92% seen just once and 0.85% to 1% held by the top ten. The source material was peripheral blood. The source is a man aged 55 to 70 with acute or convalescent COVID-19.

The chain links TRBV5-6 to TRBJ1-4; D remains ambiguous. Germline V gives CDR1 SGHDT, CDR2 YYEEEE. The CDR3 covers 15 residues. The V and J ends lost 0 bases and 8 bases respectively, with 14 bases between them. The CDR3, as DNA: TGTGCCAGCAGCTTGGGGGGAGGAGGTGCCGAAAAACTGTTTTTT. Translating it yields CASSLGGGGAEKLFF.

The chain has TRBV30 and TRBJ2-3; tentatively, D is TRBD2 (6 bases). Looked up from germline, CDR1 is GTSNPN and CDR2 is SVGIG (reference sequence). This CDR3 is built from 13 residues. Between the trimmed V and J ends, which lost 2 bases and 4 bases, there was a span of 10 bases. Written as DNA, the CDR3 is TGTGCCTGGAGTAGAAGGGAGGCAGATACGCAGTATTTT. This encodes CAWSRREADTQYF.

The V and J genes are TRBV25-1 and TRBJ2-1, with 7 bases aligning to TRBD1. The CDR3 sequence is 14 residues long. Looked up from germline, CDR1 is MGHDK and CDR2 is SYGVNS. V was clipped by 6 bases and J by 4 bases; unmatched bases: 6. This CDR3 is CASSDRVSYNEQFF. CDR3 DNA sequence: TGTGCCAGCAGCGACAGGGTTTCTTACAATGAGCAGTTCTTC.

CDR3 DNA: TGCGCCAGCAGCCGGAGCGGATTGAACACCGGGGAGCTGTTTTTT. This encodes CASSRSGLNTGELFF. The chain uses TRBV5-1 and TRBJ2-2; tentatively, D is TRBD2 (5 bases). V lost 4 bases and J lost 1, with 11 bases in between. Germline V gene sequence: CDR1 SGHRS, CDR2 YFSETQ. The CDR3 sequence is 15 residues long.

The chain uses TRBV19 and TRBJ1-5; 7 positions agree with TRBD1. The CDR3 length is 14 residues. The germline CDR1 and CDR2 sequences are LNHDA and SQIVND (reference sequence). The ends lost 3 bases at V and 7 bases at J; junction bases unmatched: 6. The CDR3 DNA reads TGTGCCAGTAGTATTAGAGGGGGCGAACAGCCCCAGCATTTT. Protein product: CASSIRGGEQPQHF.

The CDR3 region has the DNA TGTGCCAGCAGCCAAGGGACAGGGACTGGAAACACCATATATTTT. Protein: CASSQGTGTGNTIYF. The J gene is TRBJ1-3, the V gene TRBV3-1 (or the pseudogene TRBV3-2); 8 nucleotides agree with TRBD1. The CDR3 sequence is 15 residues long. Germline loops: CDR1 LGHDT, CDR2 YNNKEL (reference sequence). After removal of 1 base from V and 2 bases from J, the junction contained 1 base not matched to a gene.

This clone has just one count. CDR3: CASSQVVLAGGGAGELFF. The DNA of the CDR3 is TGTGCCAGCAGCCAAGTGGTACTAGCGGGGGGCGGGGCCGGGGAGCTGTTTTTT. The chain uses TRBV4-2 and TRBJ2-2, with 12 bases aligning to TRBD2. The CDR3 covers 18 residues. The V segment lost 1 base and the J segment 6 bases; nucleotides outside the gene matches: 9. Looked up from germline, CDR1 is LGHNA and CDR2 is YNFKEQ.

The CDR3 loop reads CATSDPKPQGKDEQFF. CDR3 in DNA: TGTGCCACCAGTGATCCAAAGCCCCAGGGTAAGGATGAGCAGTTCTTC. The rearrangement joins TRBV24-1 to TRBJ2-1; perhaps TRBD1 as D (5 bases). The germline gives CDR1 KGHDR, CDR2 SFDVKD. The CDR3 totals 16 residues. The V end was cut by 3 bases, the J end by 8 bases, with 19 bases between.

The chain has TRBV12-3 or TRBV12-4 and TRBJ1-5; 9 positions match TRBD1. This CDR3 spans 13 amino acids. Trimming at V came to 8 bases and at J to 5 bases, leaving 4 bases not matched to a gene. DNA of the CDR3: TGTGCCAGCGGACAGGGGATAGATCAGCCCCAGCATTTT. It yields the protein CASGQGIDQPQHF.

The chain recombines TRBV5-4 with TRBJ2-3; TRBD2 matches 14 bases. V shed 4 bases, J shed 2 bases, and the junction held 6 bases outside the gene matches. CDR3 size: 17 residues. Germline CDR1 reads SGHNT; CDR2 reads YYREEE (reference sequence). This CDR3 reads CASSPGTSGRNTDTQYF. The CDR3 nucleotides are TGTGCCAGCAGCCCGGGGACTAGCGGGAGAAACACAGATACGCAGTATTTT. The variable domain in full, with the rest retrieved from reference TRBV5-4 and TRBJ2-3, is ETGVTQSPTHLIKTRGQQVTLRCSSQSGHNTVSWYQQALGQGPQFIFQYYREEENGRGNFPPRFSGLQFPNYSSELNVNALELDDSALYLCASSPGTSGRNTDTQYFGPGTRLTVL.

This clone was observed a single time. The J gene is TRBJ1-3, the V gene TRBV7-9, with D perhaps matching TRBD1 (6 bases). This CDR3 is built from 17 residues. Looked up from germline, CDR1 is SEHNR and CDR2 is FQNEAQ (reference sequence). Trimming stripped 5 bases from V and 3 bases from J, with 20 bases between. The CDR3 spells CASSAYRDPANGNTIYF. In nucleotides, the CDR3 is TGTGCCAGCAGCGCCTACAGGGACCCCGCTAATGGAAACACCATATATTTT.

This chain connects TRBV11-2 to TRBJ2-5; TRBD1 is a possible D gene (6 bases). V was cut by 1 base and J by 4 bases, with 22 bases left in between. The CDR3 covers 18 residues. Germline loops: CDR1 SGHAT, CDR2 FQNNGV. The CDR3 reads CASSLGYSGYRGGETQYF. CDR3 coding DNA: TGTGCCAGCAGCTTAGGCTACTCGGGCTATCGAGGGGGAGAGACCCAGTACTTC.

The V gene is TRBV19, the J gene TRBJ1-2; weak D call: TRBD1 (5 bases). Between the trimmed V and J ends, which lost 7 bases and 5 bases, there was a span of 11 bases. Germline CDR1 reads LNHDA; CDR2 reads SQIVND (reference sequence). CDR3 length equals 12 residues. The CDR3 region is CASTPDRYGYTF. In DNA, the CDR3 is TGTGCCAGTACTCCCGACAGATATGGCTACACCTTC.

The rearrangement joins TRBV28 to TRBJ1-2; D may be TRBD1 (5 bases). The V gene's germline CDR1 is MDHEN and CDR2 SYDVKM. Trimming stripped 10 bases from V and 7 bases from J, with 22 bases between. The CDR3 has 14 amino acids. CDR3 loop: CATRKGIDRGGYTF. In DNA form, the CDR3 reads TGTGCCACTCGAAAGGGAATCGACAGAGGTGGCTACACCTTC.

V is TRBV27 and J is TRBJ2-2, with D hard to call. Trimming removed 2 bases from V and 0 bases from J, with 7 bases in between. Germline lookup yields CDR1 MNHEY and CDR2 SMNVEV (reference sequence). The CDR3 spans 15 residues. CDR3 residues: CASSLITANTGELFF. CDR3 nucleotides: TGTGCCAGCAGTTTAATAACGGCGAACACCGGGGAGCTGTTTTTT.

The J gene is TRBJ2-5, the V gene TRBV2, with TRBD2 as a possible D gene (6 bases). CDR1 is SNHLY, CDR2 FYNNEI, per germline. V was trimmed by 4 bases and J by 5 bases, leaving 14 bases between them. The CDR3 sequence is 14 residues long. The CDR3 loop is CASSVSAGPETQYF. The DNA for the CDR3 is TGTGCCAGCAGTGTCTCGGCGGGGCCGGAGACCCAGTACTTC. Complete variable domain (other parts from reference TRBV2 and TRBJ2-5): EPEVTQTPSHQVTQMGQEVILRCVPISNHLYFYWYRQILGQKVEFLVSFYNNEISEKSEIFDDQFSVERPDGSNFTLKIRSTKLEDSAMYFCASSVSAGPETQYFGPGTRLLVL.

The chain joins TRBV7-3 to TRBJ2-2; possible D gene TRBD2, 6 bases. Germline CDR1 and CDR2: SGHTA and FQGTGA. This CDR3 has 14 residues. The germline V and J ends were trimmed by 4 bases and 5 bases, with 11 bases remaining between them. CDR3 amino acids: CASSSMEGTGELFF. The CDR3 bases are TGTGCCAGCAGCTCGATGGAGGGAACCGGGGAGCTGTTTTTT.

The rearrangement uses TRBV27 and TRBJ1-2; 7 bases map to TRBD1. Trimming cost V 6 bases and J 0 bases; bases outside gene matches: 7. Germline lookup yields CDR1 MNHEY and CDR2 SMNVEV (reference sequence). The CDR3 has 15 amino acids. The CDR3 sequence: CASSLVGGTNYGYTF. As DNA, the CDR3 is TGTGCCAGCAGCCTCGTAGGGGGCACTAACTATGGCTACACCTTC.

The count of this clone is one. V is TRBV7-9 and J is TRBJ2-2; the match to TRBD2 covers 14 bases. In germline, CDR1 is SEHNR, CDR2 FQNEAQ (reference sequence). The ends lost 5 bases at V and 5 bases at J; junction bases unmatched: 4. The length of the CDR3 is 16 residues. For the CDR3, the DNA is TGTGCCAGCAGCCCCGGGACTAGCGGGAGTACCGGGGAGCTGTTTTTT. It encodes CASSPGTSGSTGELFF.

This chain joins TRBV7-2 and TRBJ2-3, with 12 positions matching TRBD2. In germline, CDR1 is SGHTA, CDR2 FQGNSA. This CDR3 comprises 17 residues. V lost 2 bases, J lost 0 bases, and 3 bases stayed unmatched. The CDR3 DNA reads TGTGCCAGCAGCTTATGGGGGACTAGCGGGAGCACAGATACGCAGTATTTT. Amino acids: CASSLWGTSGSTDTQYF.

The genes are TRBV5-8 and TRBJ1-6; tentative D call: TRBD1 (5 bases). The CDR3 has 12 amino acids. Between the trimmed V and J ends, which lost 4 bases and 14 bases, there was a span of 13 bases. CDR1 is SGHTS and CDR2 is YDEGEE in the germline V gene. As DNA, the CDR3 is TGTGCCAGCAGCCGGACACTCGCATCCCTCCACTTT. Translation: CASSRTLASLHF.

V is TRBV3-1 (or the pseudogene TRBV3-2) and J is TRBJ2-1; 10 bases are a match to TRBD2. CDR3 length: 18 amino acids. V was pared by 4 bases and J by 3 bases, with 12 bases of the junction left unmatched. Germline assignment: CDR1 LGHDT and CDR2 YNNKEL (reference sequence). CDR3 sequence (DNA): TGTGCCAGCAGCCTAAGCCGAACTAGCGGGATAAACTACAATGAGCAGTTCTTC. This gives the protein CASSLSRTSGINYNEQFF.

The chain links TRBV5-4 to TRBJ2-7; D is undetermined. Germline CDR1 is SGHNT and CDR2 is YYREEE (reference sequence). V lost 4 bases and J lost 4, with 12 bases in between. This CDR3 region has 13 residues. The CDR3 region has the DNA TGTGCCAGCAGCACCCGGAACGGGTACGAGCAGTACTTC. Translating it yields CASSTRNGYEQYF.

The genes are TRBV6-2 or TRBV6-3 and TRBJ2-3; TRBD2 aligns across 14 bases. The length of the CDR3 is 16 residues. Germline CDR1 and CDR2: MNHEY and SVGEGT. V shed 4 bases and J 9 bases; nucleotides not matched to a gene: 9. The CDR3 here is CASSFRLAGGGGTQYF. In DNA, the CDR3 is TGTGCCAGCAGTTTCAGACTAGCGGGAGGGGGTGGGACGCAGTATTTT.

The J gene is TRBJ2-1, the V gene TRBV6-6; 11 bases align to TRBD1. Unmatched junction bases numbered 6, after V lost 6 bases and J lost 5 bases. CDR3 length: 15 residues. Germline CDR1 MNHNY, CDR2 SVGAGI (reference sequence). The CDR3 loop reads CASRPDRGLNNEQFF. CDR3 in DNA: TGTGCCAGCAGGCCGGACAGGGGGCTAAACAATGAGCAGTTCTTC.

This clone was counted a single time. CDR3 nucleotide sequence: TGTGCCAGCAGTTTACACAGGGAGAACACTGAAGCTTTCTTT. Protein: CASSLHRENTEAFF. The chain uses TRBV28 and TRBJ1-1; weak D call: TRBD1 (6 bases). The CDR3 extends over 14 amino acids. The V gene lost 2 bases and the J gene lost 1 base, with 8 bases spanning the gap. The germline V gene has CDR1 MDHEN and CDR2 SYDVKM.

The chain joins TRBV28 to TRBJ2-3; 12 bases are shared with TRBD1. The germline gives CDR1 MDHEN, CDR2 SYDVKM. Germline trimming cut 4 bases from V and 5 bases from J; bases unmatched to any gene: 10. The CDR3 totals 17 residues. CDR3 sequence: CASSYAGTGGHGDTQYF. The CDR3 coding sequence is TGTGCCAGCAGTTACGCCGGGACAGGGGGCCACGGAGATACGCAGTATTTT.

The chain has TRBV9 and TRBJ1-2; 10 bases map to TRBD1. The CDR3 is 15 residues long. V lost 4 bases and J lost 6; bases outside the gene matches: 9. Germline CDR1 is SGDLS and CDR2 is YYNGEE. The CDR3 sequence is CASSLLTGTGDGYTF. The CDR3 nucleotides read TGTGCCAGCAGCCTACTTACCGGGACAGGGGATGGCTACACCTTC.

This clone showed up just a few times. This CDR3 reads CASSPPSGRYEQYF. The CDR3 region has the DNA TGTGCCAGCAGCCCGCCTAGCGGCCGCTACGAGCAGTACTTC. The V gene is TRBV3-1 (or the pseudogene TRBV3-2), the J gene TRBJ2-7; TRBD2 aligns across 7 bases. V lost 4 bases and J lost 3; bases outside the gene matches: 6. The CDR3 contains 14 residues. Germline V gene lookup returns CDR1 LGHDT and CDR2 YNNKEL (reference sequence).

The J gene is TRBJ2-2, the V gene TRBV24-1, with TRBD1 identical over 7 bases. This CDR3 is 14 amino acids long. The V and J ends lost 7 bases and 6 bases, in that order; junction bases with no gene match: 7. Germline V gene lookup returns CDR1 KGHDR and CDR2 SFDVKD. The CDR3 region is CATRGIGQAGELFF. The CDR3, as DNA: TGTGCCACCAGAGGGATTGGACAGGCCGGGGAGCTGTTTTTT.